The 20 T cell receptor beta chains presented below share a single source sample, sequenced in a study of monozygotic twins with inflammatory bowel disease (dated by TCRdb to the late 2010s). The library came from 5' RACE. Sequencing used an Illumina HiSeq 2500. Once TCRdb had reprocessed the reads, it stored one entry per CDR3 protein sequence and supplied no DNA. The table for this sample records approximately 400,000 distinct CDR3 sequences. The ten largest account for approximately 2.3% of the sample. Sequencing used blood. These receptors all stem from a human donor with ulcerative colitis or Crohn's disease, or a healthy co-twin of an affected twin (not recorded which).

V is TRBV2 and J is TRBJ2-5; the D call of TRBD2 rests on TCRdb alone, since no DNA is present to check it. Germline assignment: CDR1 SNHLY and CDR2 FYNNEI. The CDR3 is 14 residues long. The CDR3 loop reads CATMEGSSIETQYF. The whole variable domain, filled in from reference TRBV2 and TRBJ2-5, reads EPEVTQTPSHQVTQMGQEVILRCVPISNHLYFYWYRQILGQKVEFLVSFYNNEISEKSEIFDDQFSVERPDGSNFTLKIRSTKLEDSAMYFCATMEGSSIETQYFGPGTRLLVL.

This chain uses TRBV7-9 with TRBJ1-5. The CDR3 is made up of 13 amino acids. In germline, CDR1 is SEHNR, CDR2 FQNEAQ (reference sequence). This CDR3 is CASSLTGTGPQHF.

J is TRBJ2-5 and V is TRBV18; checking the TCRdb D call of TRBD1 is not possible without DNA. This CDR3 is 15 amino acids long. Germline-derived CDR1 and CDR2 are KGHSH and LQKENI. The CDR3 loop reads CASSRRTGSVETQYF.

The chain carries TRBV4-2 and TRBJ2-5. CDR1 and CDR2 (germline): LGHNA, YNFKEQ. The CDR3 runs to 15 residues. CDR3: CASSQDSALVETQYF.

CDR3 region: CASSDNYEQYF. The gene calls are TRBV6-1 and TRBJ2-7. This CDR3 spans 11 amino acids. CDR1 and CDR2 from the germline V gene are MNHNS and SASEGT.

The chain employs TRBV7-2 and TRBJ2-2. The CDR3 is 14 residues long. Germline CDR1 reads SGHTA; CDR2 reads FQGNSA. Here the CDR3 reads CASTSTIATGELFF.

The V and J genes are TRBV4-3 and TRBJ1-5; TCRdb indicates TRBD1, and absent DNA this call remains unverified. CDR1 and CDR2 (germline): LGHNA, YSLEER. The CDR3 loop spans 13 amino acids. CDR3 residues: CASSHSPTGPQHF.

The chain links TRBV3-1 to TRBJ2-6; TCRdb designates TRBD1, a call that cannot be tested without DNA. Per germline, CDR1 LGHDT and CDR2 YNNKEL (reference sequence). The CDR3 covers 19 residues. This chain's CDR3 is CASSQVLTAIVTGANVLTF.

The rearrangement links TRBV30 to TRBJ1-2. Germline V gives CDR1 GTSNPN, CDR2 SVGIG (reference sequence). The CDR3 runs 11 residues. The CDR3 reads CARDGNYGYTF.

The rearrangement joins TRBV25-1 to TRBJ2-3. In germline, CDR1 is MGHDK, CDR2 SYGVNS. The CDR3 has 12 amino acids. CDR3: CASSQQLDTQYF.

The chain joins TRBV7-9 to TRBJ2-5; the D gene TCRdb calls, TRBD2, cannot be checked with no DNA. The CDR3 is 15 residues long. CDR1 and CDR2 from the germline V gene are SEHNR and FQNEAQ (reference sequence). The CDR3 loop is CASSRTSGVQETQYF. The whole variable domain, filled in from reference TRBV7-9 and TRBJ2-5, reads DTGVSQNPRHKITKRGQNVTFRCDPISEHNRLYWYRQTLGQGPEFLTYFQNEAQLEKSRLLSDRFSAERPKGSFSTLEIQRTEQGDSAMYLCASSRTSGVQETQYFGPGTRLLVL.

The V and J genes are TRBV4-3 and TRBJ2-5; with no DNA, the TCRdb D assignment of TRBD1 cannot be verified. Germline assignment: CDR1 LGHNA and CDR2 YSLEER. The CDR3 has 15 residues. CDR3 amino acids: CASSQEPPPRETQYF.

The rearrangement joins TRBV20-1 to TRBJ2-5; lacking DNA, the TRBD2 call made by TCRdb goes unchecked. The CDR3 sequence is 15 residues long. The germline V gene encodes CDR1 DFQATT and CDR2 SNEGSKA (reference sequence). The CDR3: CSARGVAGSQETQYF.

V usage is TRBV28 and J usage is TRBJ2-7; the TRBD2 assignment by TCRdb is unverifiable without DNA. Per the germline V gene, CDR1 is MDHEN and CDR2 is SYDVKM. The CDR3 has 16 residues. CDR3 in amino acids: CASSFRSLGLRYEQYF.

The chain uses TRBV24-1 and TRBJ2-1; the TRBD1 assignment by TCRdb is unverifiable without DNA. This CDR3 region has 13 residues. Germline V CDR1 and CDR2: KGHDR, SFDVKD. The CDR3 is CATKEGVGNEQFF.

The rearrangement links TRBV20-1 to TRBJ1-5; TCRdb's assignment of TRBD1 cannot be checked, as there is no DNA. Germline CDR1 reads DFQATT; CDR2 reads SNEGSKA (reference sequence). CDR3 length equals 17 residues. CDR3 loop: CSARRGWGEGSNQPQHF.

This sequence joins TRBV28 and TRBJ1-1; TCRdb indicates TRBD1, and absent DNA this call remains unverified. The CDR3 runs to 16 residues. Looked up from germline, CDR1 is MDHEN and CDR2 is SYDVKM. CDR3 sequence reads: CASSSWDRVFFTEAFF.

CDR3: CASSLPGGAYEQYF. The chain employs TRBV7-8 and TRBJ2-7; TCRdb designates TRBD1, a call that cannot be tested without DNA. This CDR3 region has 14 residues. Per germline, CDR1 SGHVS and CDR2 FQNEAQ.

This sequence joins TRBV20-1 and TRBJ2-1; TCRdb designates TRBD2, a call that cannot be tested without DNA. Per germline, CDR1 DFQATT and CDR2 SNEGSKA (reference sequence). This CDR3 spans 18 amino acids. The CDR3 reads CSARDTLPRGGAYNEQFF.

This rearrangement joins TRBV29-1 to TRBJ2-7; TCRdb names TRBD1, which stays unverified in the absence of DNA. The length of the CDR3 is 14 residues. CDR1 SQVTM and CDR2 ANQGSEA come from the germline V gene. CDR3 residues: CSVEDKGQGYEQYF.